This T cell receptor (beta chain) is drawn from a study of T cell repertoires in cytomegalovirus infection. In the study overall: TCR beta signatures that were public indicated CMV infection and matching HLA type.

This clonotype was seen many times. The target antigen is unknown. The CDR3 consists of 15 residues. The germline V gene encodes CDR1 SGHTA and CDR2 FQGNSA. Trimming took off 1 base at V and 5 bases at J, with 14 bases between the two ends. Study-wide findings and caveats: Dominating the ex vivo response were HLA-C-restricted CMV-specific TCR beta clonotypes. Cumulative public TCR beta family frequency identified CMV carriers with the relevant HLA.

TCRdb re-called the reads with MiXCR, one entry per CDR3 protein. The sample includes 60,000 to 75,000 distinct CDR3 sequences, over 3.5% seen only once; the top ten take around a fifth. Input material: PBMCs. The sequence came from a human donor in good health (CMV status not recorded). Some clones in this sample may be carry-over from other donors' samples. This chain connects TRBV7-2 to TRBJ2-5; D perhaps matches TRBD2 (7 bases). DNA of the CDR3: TGTGCCAGCAGCTTAGGGGGGGGGGCGGTGGAGACCCAGTACTTC. As protein: CASSLGGGAVETQYF.